The clone carrying this T cell receptor beta chain was counted ten times or more. Thyroid ultrasound, orbital computed tomography, clinical symptoms, and serum thyroxine and TRAb underpinned diagnoses. RNA transcripts yielded amplified TCR beta CDR3 regions. TCR CDR3 underwent first-round RT-PCR with the HTBI primer set. TCRdb fed the multiplex PCR reads into MiXCR, producing one record per CDR3 protein. The sample holds around 400,000 distinct CDR3 sequences, approximately 16% seen once. This specimen comes from a study of T cells in Graves' hyperthyroidism and ophthalmopathy. CDR3 length: 14 amino acids. The ends were cut back, 4 bases at V and 7 bases at J, with 13 bases in the middle. CDR1 is SGHTA, CDR2 FQGNSA, per germline.

V usage is TRBV7-2 and J usage is TRBJ2-2; D gene ambiguous. Input material: blood. The sequence was obtained from a woman in her fifties or sixties with Graves' ophthalmopathy. The CDR3 DNA reads as TGTGCCAGCAGCTCAGGTGCTGTTGGCGGGGAGCTGTTTTTT. Its translation is CASSSGAVGGELFF.